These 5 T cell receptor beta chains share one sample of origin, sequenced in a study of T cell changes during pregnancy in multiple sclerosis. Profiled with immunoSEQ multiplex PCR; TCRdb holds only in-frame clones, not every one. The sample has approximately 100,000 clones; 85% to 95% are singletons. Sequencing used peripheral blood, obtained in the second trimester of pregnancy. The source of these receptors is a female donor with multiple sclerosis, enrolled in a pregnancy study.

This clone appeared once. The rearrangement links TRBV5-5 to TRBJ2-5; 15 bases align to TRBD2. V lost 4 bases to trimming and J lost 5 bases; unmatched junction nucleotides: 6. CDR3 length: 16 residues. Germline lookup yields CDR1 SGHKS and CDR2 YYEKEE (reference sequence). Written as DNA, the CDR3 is TGTGCCAGCAGCCGGACTAGCGGGAGGGCCATGGAGACCCAGTACTTC. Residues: CASSRTSGRAMETQYF. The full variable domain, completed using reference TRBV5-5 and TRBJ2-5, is DAGVTQSPTHLIKTRGQQVTLRCSPISGHKSVSWYQQVLGQGPQFIFQYYEKEERGRGNFPDRFSARQFPNYSSELNVNALLLGDSALYLCASSRTSGRAMETQYFGPGTRLLVL.

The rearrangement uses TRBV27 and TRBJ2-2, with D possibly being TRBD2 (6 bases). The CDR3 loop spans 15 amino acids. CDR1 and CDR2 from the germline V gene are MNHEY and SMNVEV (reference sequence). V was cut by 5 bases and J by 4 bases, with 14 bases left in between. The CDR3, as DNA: TGTGCCAGCAGTCCCTCGTCCGGGGGCACCGGGGAGCTGTTTTTT. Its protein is CASSPSSGGTGELFF.

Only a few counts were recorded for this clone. The CDR3, as DNA: TGTGCCAGTAGAAGACAGGGTGACAATCAGCCCCAGCATTTT. It is translated as CASRRQGDNQPQHF. The gene calls are TRBV19 and TRBJ1-5; 7 bases are shared with TRBD1. CDR3 length: 14 amino acids. Trimming removed 6 bases from V and 3 bases from J; junction bases left unmatched: 5. The germline CDR1 and CDR2 sequences are LNHDA and SQIVND (reference sequence).

CDR3 sequence (DNA): TGTGCCAGCAGCGTAAGGCGCCACAGGGGGCCCTACGAGCAGTACTTC. Translating it yields CASSVRRHRGPYEQYF. The chain recombines TRBV9 with TRBJ2-7; 9 bases fit TRBD1. The CDR3 has 16 residues. The V segment lost 1 base and the J segment 2 bases; nucleotides outside the gene matches: 7. CDR1 SGDLS and CDR2 YYNGEE come from the germline V gene. Complete variable domain (other parts from reference TRBV9 and TRBJ2-7): DSGVTQTPKHLITATGQRVTLRCSPRSGDLSVYWYQQSLDQGLQFLIQYYNGEERAKGNILERFSAQQFPDLHSELNLSSLELGDSALYFCASSVRRHRGPYEQYFGPGTRLTVT.

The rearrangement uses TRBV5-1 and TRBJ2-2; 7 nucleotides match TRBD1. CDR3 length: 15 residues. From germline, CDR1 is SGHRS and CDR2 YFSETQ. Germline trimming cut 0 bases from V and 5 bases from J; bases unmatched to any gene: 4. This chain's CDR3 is CASSLVGRGTGELFF. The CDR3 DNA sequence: TGCGCCAGCAGCTTGGTTGGCAGGGGGACCGGGGAGCTGTTTTTT.